Described below is a single T cell receptor beta chain sequence and its context. The antigen this receptor binds is unknown. Base qualities are not recorded, but no much larger clone differs from it by a single base. Using the deep immunoSEQ assay, multiplex PCR amplified TCR CDR3 regions from genomic DNA. Extracted genomic DNA from each cell subset was distributed evenly across all wells of several immunoSEQ 96-well plates, and each plate was treated as a replicate. Each replicate PCR for sorted subsets received about 200 ng genomic DNA, equal to 28,000 or so T cell genomes. Purified libraries were quantified with a Qubit 3.0 fluorometer, sized on a Bioanalyzer 2100, and re-quantified with the KAPA Library Quantification kit. Every immunoSEQ 96-well plate was sequenced on a dedicated single-read 150-cycle Illumina NextSeq 550 flow cell. Concerning the study's data processing: Because the immunoSEQ output included only junctional sequences and no quality scores, the filtering could not be the same as the filtering used for full-length reads. Sequences were annotated with PyIR, a Python wrapper for IgBLAST v1.9, using IMGT germline references to assign V/J genes and CDR3. Reads were removed for weak V/J assignments (E-value above 1e-6), missing CDR3, stop codons, out-of-frame junctions, or ambiguous translated residues. V3J clonotypes were defined as sequences sharing an identical inferred V gene, J gene, and CDR3 amino acid sequence. Percentage overlap between repertoires was calculated by dividing the number of shared unique clonotypes by the size of the smaller repertoire. Richness of each repertoire was evaluated using RTK rarefaction, the Chao1 estimator, and Recon v2.1 estimates of unobserved clonotypes. For all TCRbeta clonotypes obtained by the gDNA method from a handful of donors, generation probabilities were computed with OLGA. Sourced from immuneACCESS, this table was stored by TCRdb with only in-frame sequences that have V and J called. A share of the clones is absent; for the studies checked, an unresolved V gene accounts for under half, and the remainder has no known explanation. Clonal size and the V and J genes are those of that table, whereas D and trimming came from the DNA. A total of more than 2 million clones appear in this sample, approximately 94% of them only once. Of the sample, 1% to 1.3% falls within the top ten clones.

This specimen belongs to a study of shared clonotypes between healthy human individuals (TCRdb year 2020). About the investigation overall: The cohort comprised two women and three men aged 18 to 49 years. For each donor, CD4 naive and CD4 memory were each run on three plates, CD8 naive on two plates, and CD8 memory on one plate. To estimate repertoire size and how much clonotype sharing occurs between individuals, the study deeply sequenced the blood TCR repertoires of several healthy adults. Libraries were prepared and TCR repertoires were sequenced by different laboratories using diverse techniques, in order to increase sequencing depth and limit assay-specific biases. Per donor, leukapheresis produced somewhere between about 0.94 and 10 billion PBMCs. The research as a whole found: Sampling was limited to blood, and TCR repertoires in tissue likely differ from TCR repertoires in blood. Pairwise subsampling indicated that sequencing depth was expected to affect the degree of clonotype sharing among donors. Clonotypes shared by all four sorted-subset donors showed higher generation probabilities than non-shared clonotypes. Estimated clonotype richness was generally larger for naive than for memory subsets. When a few donors were compared, the shared fraction of clonotypes was roughly 5% for naive CD4, around 3.5% for naive CD8, roughly 2.5% for memory CD4, and 0.35% to 0.4% for memory CD8. Incomplete sequencing was indicated by rarefaction of sorted-subset datasets, despite the large sequencing depth. Because the study included a small number of donors, the genetic and exposure-history diversity represented was limited.

For the CD8 naive samples, CD45RO-negative cells were positively selected for CCR7, yielding a CD45RA+CCR7+ population from which TemRA cells were excluded. Healthy HIV-negative adults with no recently reported acute infections or vaccinations were included as donors. Every donor was a Caucasian adult living in Nashville, Tennessee, USA. Blood was collected by leukapheresis, and PBMCs were isolated by Ficoll-Histopaque density gradient centrifugation and then cryopreserved in liquid nitrogen vapor phase. Analytical flow cytometry was used to check the purity and quantity of each magnetically sorted T cell population. Genomic DNA was isolated from every sorted fraction and measured by UV absorbance on a Nanodrop 2000c. Trimming removed 4 bases from V and 2 bases from J, leaving 8 bases between the germline ends. Reading the germline V gene gives CDR1 SNHLY and CDR2 FYNNEI. The CDR3, cysteine through phenylalanine, is 13 amino acids long. The CDR3 DNA has 39 bases and is translated from base 1.

The sample taken for sequencing was naive CD8+ T cells sorted from blood. The cell subset or site label, as the study defines it: CD45RA+CCR7+. The clonotype originates from a man between 18 and 35 years old in good health. This chain joins TRBV2 to TRBJ2-5; no D gene can be assigned with confidence. The DNA sequence is as follows: TGTGCCAGCAGTGGGTACTCTCAAGAGACCCAGTACTTC. Translated, it gives CASSGYSQETQYF.